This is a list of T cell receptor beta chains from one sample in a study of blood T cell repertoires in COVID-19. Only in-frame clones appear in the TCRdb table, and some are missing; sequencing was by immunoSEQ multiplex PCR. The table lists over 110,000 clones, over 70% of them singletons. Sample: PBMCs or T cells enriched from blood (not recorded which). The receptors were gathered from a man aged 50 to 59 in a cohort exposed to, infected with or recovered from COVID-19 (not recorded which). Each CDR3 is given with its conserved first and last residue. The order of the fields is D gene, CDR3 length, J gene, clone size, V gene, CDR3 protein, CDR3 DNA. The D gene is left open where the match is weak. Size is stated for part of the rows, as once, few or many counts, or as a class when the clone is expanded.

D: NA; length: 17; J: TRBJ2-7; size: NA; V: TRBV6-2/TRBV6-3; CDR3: CASSYSSSRPLRGEQYF; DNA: TGTGCCAGCAGTTACTCGTCTAGCCGCCCTCTTCGGGGGGAGCAGTACTTC
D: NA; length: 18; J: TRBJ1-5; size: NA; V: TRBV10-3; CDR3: CAISPQGSPNSGNQPQHF; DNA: TGTGCCATCAGCCCCCAAGGCAGTCCGAATAGCGGCAATCAGCCCCAGCATTTT
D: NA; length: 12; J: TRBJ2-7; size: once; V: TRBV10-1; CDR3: CASSVHNDEQYF; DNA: TGCGCCAGCAGTGTTCACAATGACGAGCAGTACTTC
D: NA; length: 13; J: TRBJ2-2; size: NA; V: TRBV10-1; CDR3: CASRPGYTGELFF; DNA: TGCGCCAGCAGACCAGGCTACACCGGGGAGCTGTTTTTT
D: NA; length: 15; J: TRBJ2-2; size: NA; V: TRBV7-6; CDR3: CASSSPGRDTGELFF; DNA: TGTGCCAGCAGCTCCCCGGGTAGAGACACCGGGGAGCTGTTTTTT
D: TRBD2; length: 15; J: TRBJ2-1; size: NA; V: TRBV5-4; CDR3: CASSFLAGAAGEQFF; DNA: TGTGCCAGCAGCTTCCTAGCGGGGGCCGCGGGTGAGCAGTTCTTC
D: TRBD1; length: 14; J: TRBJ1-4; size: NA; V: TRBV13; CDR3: CASSYRGHGEKLFF; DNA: TGTGCCAGCAGCTACAGGGGGCACGGGGAAAAACTGTTTTTT
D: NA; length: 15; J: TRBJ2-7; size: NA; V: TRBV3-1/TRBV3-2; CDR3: CASSPVGGGLSEQYF; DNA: TGTGCCAGCAGCCCCGTAGGGGGAGGGCTTAGCGAGCAGTACTTC
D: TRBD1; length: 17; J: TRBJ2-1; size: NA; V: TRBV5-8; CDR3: CASSSSFVQGAADEQFF; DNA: TGTGCCAGCAGCAGTTCCTTCGTCCAGGGGGCAGCCGATGAGCAGTTCTTC
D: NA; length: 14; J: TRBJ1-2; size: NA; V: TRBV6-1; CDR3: CASSDRARSYGYTF; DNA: TGTGCCAGCAGTGACAGGGCGAGGAGCTATGGCTACACCTTC
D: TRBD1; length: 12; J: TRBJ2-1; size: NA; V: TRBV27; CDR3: CASSSRTGQQFF; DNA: TGTGCCAGCAGCTCTCGGACAGGGCAGCAGTTCTTC
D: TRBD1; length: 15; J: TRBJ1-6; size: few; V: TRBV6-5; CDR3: CASRADRGNNSPLHF; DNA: TGTGCCAGCAGAGCGGACAGGGGAAATAATTCACCCCTCCACTTT
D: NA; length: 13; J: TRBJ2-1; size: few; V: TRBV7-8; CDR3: CASSLDRFNEQFF; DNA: TGTGCCAGCAGCTTAGACAGGTTTAATGAGCAGTTCTTC
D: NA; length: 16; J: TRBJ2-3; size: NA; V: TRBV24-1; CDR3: CATSDFGRGRTDTQYF; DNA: TGTGCCACCAGTGATTTCGGAAGGGGTAGGACAGATACGCAGTATTTT
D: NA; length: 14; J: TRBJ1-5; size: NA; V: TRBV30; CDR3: CAWSVLAGNQPQHF; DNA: TGTGCCTGGAGTGTACTGGCGGGGAATCAGCCCCAGCATTTT
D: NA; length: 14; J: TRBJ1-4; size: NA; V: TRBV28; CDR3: CASSLTGYNEKLFF; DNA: TGTGCCAGCAGTTTAACAGGCTATAATGAAAAACTGTTTTTT
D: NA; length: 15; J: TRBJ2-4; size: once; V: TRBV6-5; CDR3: CASTPDSSYKNIQYF; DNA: TGTGCCAGCACCCCGGACAGTAGTTACAAAAACATTCAGTACTTC
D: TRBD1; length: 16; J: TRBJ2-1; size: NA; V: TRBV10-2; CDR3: CASRAYRGRDYNEQFF; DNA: TGCGCCAGCAGAGCCTACAGGGGAAGGGACTACAATGAGCAGTTCTTC
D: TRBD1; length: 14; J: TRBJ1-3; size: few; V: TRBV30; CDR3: CAWSGQGSGNTIYF; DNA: TGTGCCTGGAGCGGACAGGGCTCTGGAAACACCATATATTTT
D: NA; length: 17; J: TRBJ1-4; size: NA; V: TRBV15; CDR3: CATSRAAQGTGLEKLFF; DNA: TGTGCCACCAGCAGAGCCGCACAGGGAACTGGCTTGGAAAAACTGTTTTTT
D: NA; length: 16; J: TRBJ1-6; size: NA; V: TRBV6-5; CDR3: CASSSRLTGGGSPLHF; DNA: TGTGCCAGCAGTTCGAGACTGACAGGCGGCGGTTCACCCCTCCACTTT
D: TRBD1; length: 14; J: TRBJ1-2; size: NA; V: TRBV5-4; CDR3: CASSTTGVGSGYTF; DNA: TGTGCCAGCAGCACAACAGGGGTGGGGAGTGGCTACACCTTC
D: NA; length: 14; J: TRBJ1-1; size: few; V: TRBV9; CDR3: CASSQITGFTEAFF; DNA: TGTGCCAGCAGCCAGATTACAGGGTTCACTGAAGCTTTCTTT
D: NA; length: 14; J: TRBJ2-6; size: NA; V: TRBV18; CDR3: CASSQGTGANVLTF; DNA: TGTGCCAGCTCACAGGGGACTGGGGCCAACGTCCTGACTTTC